Below are 6 T cell receptor delta chains sequenced from a single sample in a study of gamma-delta T cells after stem cell transplantation. TCRdb re-called the RT-PCR reads via CATT. The sample contains approximately 2,700 delta-chain clones, around 5% of which appear only once. Sequenced material: gamma-delta T cells. The receptors were gathered from a human donor. It is not recorded whose cells these are; they may come from a transplant donor.

Concerning this clone itself: Translating this DNA gives a protein that differs at residue 6 from the TCRdb one, which belongs to a much larger clone; a read error is likely, and the protein shown is this translation. V and J are TRDV2 and TRDJ3; D perhaps matches TRDD3 (5 bases). CDR1 is GEAIGNYY and CDR2 is EKD in the germline V gene. The CDR3 is 17 amino acids. V lost 1 base, J lost 2 bases, and 11 bases lay in between. CDR3 DNA sequence: TGTGCCTGTGACACTGTGATACCCGCCTGGGACACCCGACAGATGTTTTTC. Translation: CACDTVIPAWDTRQMFF.

By proportion, this clone is medium-sized. This chain connects TRDV1 to TRDJ1, with 9 bases aligning to TRDD3. Unmatched junction bases numbered 21, after V lost 1 base and J lost 0 bases. CDR1 is TSWWSYY, CDR2 QGS, per germline. CDR3 length: 22 residues. In nucleotides, the CDR3 is TGTGCTCTTGGGGAACCTTCTTTCCTACGCTGGGGGATCCACGGAGACACCGATAAACTCATCTTT. Translated, it gives CALGEPSFLRWGIHGDTDKLIF.

Regarding this clone: The likely explanation is a read error, given a far larger clone one base away. The chain is built from TRDV2 and TRDJ1, with 9 positions matching TRDD3. Trimming at V came to 0 bases and at J to 0 bases, leaving 28 bases not matched to a gene. Germline CDR1 GEAIGNYY, CDR2 EKD. This CDR3 comprises 24 residues. The CDR3 nucleotides read TGTGCCTGTGACACCGAAGCTGGGGGATGCGCTTCAGTTTTCAAACTACCGTACACCGATAAACTCATCTTT. Translated: CACDTEAGGCASVFKLPYTDKLIF.

There are a few counts of this clone. It may be a read error: a sequence one base away is much more abundant. This chain links TRDV2 with TRDJ1; the D is unclear. CDR1 and CDR2 from the germline V gene are GEAIGNYY and EKD. The CDR3 contains 14 residues. V shed 0 bases and J shed 6 bases, with 13 bases lying between them. In DNA form, the CDR3 reads TGTGCCTGTGACACCCTCTCCTCAACCAATAAACTCATCTTT. This codes for CACDTLSSTNKLIF.

Sample share makes this clone large. The rearrangement joins TRDV2 to TRDJ1, with 7 positions matching TRDD3. Germline lookup yields CDR1 GEAIGNYY and CDR2 EKD. The CDR3 runs to 17 residues. J gave up 0 bases and V 2 bases, and 11 bases lay outside the gene matches. The CDR3 spells CACDSVLGIEYTDKLIF. The CDR3 nucleotides read TGTGCCTGTGACAGCGTACTGGGGATAGAGTACACCGATAAACTCATCTTT.

A word on this clone: A far larger clone differs by one base, so this is likely a read error. The chain couples TRDV2 to TRDJ1; 7 bases agree with TRDD3. The CDR3 extends over 20 amino acids. CDR1 is GEAIGNYY, CDR2 EKD, per germline. The CDR3 protein is CACGTVPGGDKRGGTDKLIF. The CDR3 bases are TGTGCCTGTGGCACCGTCCCCGGCGGGGATAAACGCGGGGGCACCGATAAACTCATCTTT.